This T cell receptor beta chain stems from a study of T cell responses to AZD1222 COVID-19 vaccine. Study-level results: Variant regions that are unmutated are reportedly the target of nearly half of spike-specific TCRs. Two doses of AZD1222 preceded a rise in Spike-specific TCR breadth and depth.

With respect to this clone: Its antigen is unknown.

Assay: immunoSEQ multiplex PCR; the TCRdb copy retains only in-frame clones and omits some. The data hold fewer than 150,000 clones, with roughly 90% observed a single time. The V end lost 4 bases, the J end lost 0 bases, and 12 bases lay between the germline ends. The CDR3 totals 15 residues. Germline V gene data show CDR1 as SEHNR and CDR2 as FQNEAQ (reference sequence). The clonotype originates from an adult who received the AZD1222 COVID-19 vaccine. Source: peripheral blood, taken 28 days after the second AZD1222 dose. The V and J genes are TRBV7-9 and TRBJ2-5; a possible D gene is TRBD1 (6 bases). The DNA for the CDR3 is TGTGCCAGCAGCTCGATCGGACAGTACCAAGAGACCCAGTACTTC. It is translated as CASSSIGQYQETQYF.